Listed below are T cell receptor beta chains from one sample, sequenced in a study of neoadjuvant anti-PD-1 for oral cavity cancer. Only in-frame clones appear in the TCRdb table, and some are missing; sequencing was by immunoSEQ multiplex PCR. The table includes about 15,000 clones, 60% to 70% detected once. The material was PBMCs, obtained before nivolumab (anti-PD-1) treatment. The receptors derive from a person aged 35-79 years with oral cavity squamous cell carcinoma. CDR3s include the opening cysteine and the closing phenylalanine or tryptophan. D genes are given only for firm matches. Size tells how often a clone was seen (once, few, many) or the class of an expanded clone, and some rows leave it out.

j_call clone_size d_call v_call cdr3_nt cdr3_aa
TRBJ1-5 few TRBD1 TRBV5-1 TGCGCCAGCAGCTACTACCCAGGGGGCGCCCAGCCCCAGCATTTT CASSYYPGGAQPQHF
TRBJ2-3 NA NA TRBV27 TGTGCCAGCAGCTGGAGGGGGACTACCAGCACAGATACGCAGTATTTT CASSWRGTTSTDTQYF
TRBJ2-6 NA NA TRBV11-2 TGTGCCAGCAGCCCGAACGGGTGGGTTGCTGGGGCCAACGTCCTGACTTTC CASSPNGWVAGANVLTF
TRBJ2-7 NA NA TRBV5-5 TGTGCCAGCAGCTTAGGAGCGGACGGCTACGAGCAGTACTTC CASSLGADGYEQYF
TRBJ1-5 NA NA TRBV5-8 TGTGCCAGCAGCTTGGATCGGTCTATAAGGCATTTT CASSLDRSIRHF
TRBJ2-5 once NA TRBV5-1 TGCGCCAGCAGCTTCAGGATTCAAGAGACCCAGTACTTC CASSFRIQETQYF
TRBJ2-7 NA NA TRBV5-4 TGTGCCAGCAGCGCCGCGGGCGCTAGCTCCTACGAGCAGTACTTC CASSAAGASSYEQYF
TRBJ2-7 NA NA TRBV5-1 TGCGCCAGCAGCTTGGGCCACCCGATGGACGAGCAGTACTTC CASSLGHPMDEQYF
TRBJ2-3 NA TRBD2 TRBV9 TGTGCCAGCAGCGTAGGGGGCGGGAGCCTGGATACGCAGTATTTT CASSVGGGSLDTQYF
TRBJ1-4 few NA TRBV5-1 TGCGCCAGCAGCTTGAATGGGCAGGGTAATGAAAAACTGTTTTTT CASSLNGQGNEKLFF
TRBJ2-1 NA TRBD1 TRBV5-4 TGTGCCAGCAGCTCCCCGGGACAGCAAAACTACAATGAGCAGTTCTTC CASSSPGQQNYNEQFF
TRBJ1-1 NA NA TRBV7-9 TGTGCCAGCGCTTTTGAGACAGCAAACACTGAAGCTTTCTTT CASAFETANTEAFF
TRBJ1-1 NA TRBD1 TRBV6-5 TGTGCCAGCAGTTACAAGGCAGGGGGGACTGAAGCTTTCTTT CASSYKAGGTEAFF
TRBJ2-6 few NA TRBV6-1 TGTGCCAGCAGTGACGACGTCTCTGGGGCCAACGTCCTGACTTTC CASSDDVSGANVLTF
TRBJ1-5 NA NA TRBV28 TGTGCCAGCATGCCCGAAAATAGCAATCAGCCCCAGCATTTT CASMPENSNQPQHF
TRBJ2-7 NA NA TRBV6-6 TGTGCCAGCATTTCCGGCGGGGCTGGCTACGAGCAGTACTTC CASISGGAGYEQYF
TRBJ2-7 few TRBD2 TRBV4-2 TGTGCCAGCAGCCAAGCAAGCGGGGGGGCCAAAGAGCAGTACTTC CASSQASGGAKEQYF
TRBJ2-7 NA NA TRBV6-6 TGTGCCAGCAGTTACTCATACAGGGCGGGCGAGCAGTACTTC CASSYSYRAGEQYF
TRBJ2-2 NA TRBD2 TRBV19 TGTGCCAGTAGCGGGGGGGCCTCCACCGGGGAGCTGTTTTTT CASSGGASTGELFF
TRBJ1-1 NA TRBD1 TRBV29-1 TGCAGCGGCGGACAGGTGAACACTGAAGCTTTCTTT CSGGQVNTEAFF
TRBJ2-1 NA TRBD2 TRBV5-4 TGTGCCAGCAGCCGCCGGACTAGCGTATTTCGAGATGAGCAGTTCTTC CASSRRTSVFRDEQFF
TRBJ2-3 NA TRBD2 TRBV9 TGTGCCAGCAGCCTAAGCGGGAAGCTAGATACGCAGTATTTT CASSLSGKLDTQYF
TRBJ1-3 NA NA TRBV5-1 TGCGCCAGCAGCTTACAGGCCTCTGGAAACACCATATATTTT CASSLQASGNTIYF
TRBJ2-7 NA TRBD2 TRBV27 TGTGCCAGCAGTTCCTCCGGGACTAGCGTGACCTACGAGCAGTACTTC CASSSSGTSVTYEQYF
TRBJ2-7 once NA TRBV10-3 TGTGCCATCAGTGAGTCGACAGTGGTATACGAGCAGTACTTC CAISESTVVYEQYF
TRBJ1-5 NA NA TRBV19 TGTGCCAGTAGTGCCCAGGGAGGGGGAGGCAATCAGCCCCAGCATTTT CASSAQGGGGNQPQHF
TRBJ2-1 NA NA TRBV20-1 TGCAGTGCTTCTTATTACAATGAGCAGTTCTTC CSASYYNEQFF
TRBJ1-1 once NA TRBV7-8 TGTGCCAGCAGCTTAGTACAGGGAAGCTCTGAAGCTTTCTTT CASSLVQGSSEAFF
TRBJ2-5 NA NA TRBV5-6 TGTGCCAGCAGCTTGGCCCCGGAGACCCAGTACTTC CASSLAPETQYF
TRBJ2-7 NA NA TRBV19 TGTGCCAGTAGTCCCGGGATGTCCTGGAGGCAGTACTTC CASSPGMSWRQYF